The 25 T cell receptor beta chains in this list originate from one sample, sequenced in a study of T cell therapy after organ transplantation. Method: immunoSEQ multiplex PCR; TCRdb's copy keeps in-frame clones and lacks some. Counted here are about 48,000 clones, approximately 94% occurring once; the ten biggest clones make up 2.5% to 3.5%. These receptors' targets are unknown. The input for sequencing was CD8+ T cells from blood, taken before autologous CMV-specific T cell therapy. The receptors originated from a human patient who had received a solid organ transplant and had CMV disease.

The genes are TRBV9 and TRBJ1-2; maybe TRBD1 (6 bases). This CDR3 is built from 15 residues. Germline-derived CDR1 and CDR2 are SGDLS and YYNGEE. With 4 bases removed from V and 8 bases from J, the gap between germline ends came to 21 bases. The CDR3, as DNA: TGTGCCAGCAGCTCATCCGGGGGCCCTGCTGGGGGCTACACCTTC. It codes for CASSSSGGPAGGYTF.

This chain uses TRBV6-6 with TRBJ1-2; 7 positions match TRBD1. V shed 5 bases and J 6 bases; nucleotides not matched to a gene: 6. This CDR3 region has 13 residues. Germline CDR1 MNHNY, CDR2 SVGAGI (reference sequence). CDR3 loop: CASSAGQPDGYTF. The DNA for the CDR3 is TGTGCCAGCAGTGCGGGACAGCCAGATGGCTACACCTTC.

CDR3 DNA: TGTGCCAGTAGTCTAGGACAGGGGTTGGGCACTGAAGCTTTCTTT. Its protein is CASSLGQGLGTEAFF. The chain joins TRBV19 to TRBJ1-1; 9 positions match TRBD1. The ends lost 5 bases at V and 4 bases at J; junction bases unmatched: 8. CDR1 and CDR2 (germline): LNHDA, SQIVND (reference sequence). The CDR3 contains 15 residues.

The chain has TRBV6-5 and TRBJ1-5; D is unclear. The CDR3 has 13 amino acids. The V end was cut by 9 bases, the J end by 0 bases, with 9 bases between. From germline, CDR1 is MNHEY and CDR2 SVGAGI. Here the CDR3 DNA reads TGTGCCAGTACGGCGGGTAGCAATCAGCCCCAGCATTTT. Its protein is CASTAGSNQPQHF.

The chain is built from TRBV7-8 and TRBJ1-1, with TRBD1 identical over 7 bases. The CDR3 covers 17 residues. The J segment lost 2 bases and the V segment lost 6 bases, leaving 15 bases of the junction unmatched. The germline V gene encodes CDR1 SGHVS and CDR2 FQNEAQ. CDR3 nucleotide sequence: TGTGCCAGCAGTTATATGGGATCAGGGGGTTTTAACACTGAAGCTTTCTTT. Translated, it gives CASSYMGSGGFNTEAFF.

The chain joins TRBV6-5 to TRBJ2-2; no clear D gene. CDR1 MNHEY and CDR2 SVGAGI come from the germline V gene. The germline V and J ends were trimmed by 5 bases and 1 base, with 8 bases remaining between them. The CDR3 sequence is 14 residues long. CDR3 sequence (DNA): TGTGCCAGCAGTCCACCCGGGAACACCGGGGAGCTGTTTTTT. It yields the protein CASSPPGNTGELFF.

CDR3 coding DNA: TGTGCCAGCTCACCACCGCCCGGACAGGGGGCCGGGGAGCTGTTTTTT. Residues: CASSPPPGQGAGELFF. The gene calls are TRBV18 and TRBJ2-2; TRBD1 agrees at 10 bases. Germline values: CDR1 KGHSH, CDR2 LQKENI. The V and J ends lost 0 bases and 6 bases, in that order; junction bases with no gene match: 4. This CDR3 has 16 residues.

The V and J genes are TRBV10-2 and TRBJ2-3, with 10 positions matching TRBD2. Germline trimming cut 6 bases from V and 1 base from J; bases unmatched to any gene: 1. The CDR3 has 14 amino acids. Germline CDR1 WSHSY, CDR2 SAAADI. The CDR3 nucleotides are TGCGCCAGCAGCGGGACTAGCGGCACAGATACGCAGTATTTT. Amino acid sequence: CASSGTSGTDTQYF.

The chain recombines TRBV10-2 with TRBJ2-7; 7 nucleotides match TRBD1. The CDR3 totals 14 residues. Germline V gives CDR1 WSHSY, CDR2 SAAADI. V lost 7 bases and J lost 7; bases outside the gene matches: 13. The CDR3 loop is CASTPTPDRVEQYF. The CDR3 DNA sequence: TGCGCCAGCACCCCGACGCCCGACAGGGTGGAGCAGTACTTC.

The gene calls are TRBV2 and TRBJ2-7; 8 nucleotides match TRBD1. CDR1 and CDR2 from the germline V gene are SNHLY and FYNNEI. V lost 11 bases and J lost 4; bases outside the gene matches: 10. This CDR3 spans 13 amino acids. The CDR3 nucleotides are TGTGCCTTACGGGTCGGACAGGGTTACGAGCAGTACTTC. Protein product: CALRVGQGYEQYF.

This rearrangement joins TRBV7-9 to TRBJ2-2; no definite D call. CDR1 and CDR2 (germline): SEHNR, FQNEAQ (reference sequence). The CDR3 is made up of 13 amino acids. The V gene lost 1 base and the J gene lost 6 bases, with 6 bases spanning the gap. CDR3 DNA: TGTGCCAGCAGCTTAGTGTCCGCCGGGGAGCTGTTTTTT. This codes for CASSLVSAGELFF.

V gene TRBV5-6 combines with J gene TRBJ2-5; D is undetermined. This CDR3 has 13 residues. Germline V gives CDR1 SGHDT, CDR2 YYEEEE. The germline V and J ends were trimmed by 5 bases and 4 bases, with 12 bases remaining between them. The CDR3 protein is CASSIGRLETQYF. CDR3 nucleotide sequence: TGTGCCAGCAGTATAGGACGGCTAGAGACCCAGTACTTC.

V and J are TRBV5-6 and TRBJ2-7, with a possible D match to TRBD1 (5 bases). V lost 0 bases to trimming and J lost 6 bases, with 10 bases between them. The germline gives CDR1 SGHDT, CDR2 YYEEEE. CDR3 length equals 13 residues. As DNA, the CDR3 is TGTGCCAGCAGCTTGGGGACACCGCTCGAGCAGTACTTC. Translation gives CASSLGTPLEQYF.

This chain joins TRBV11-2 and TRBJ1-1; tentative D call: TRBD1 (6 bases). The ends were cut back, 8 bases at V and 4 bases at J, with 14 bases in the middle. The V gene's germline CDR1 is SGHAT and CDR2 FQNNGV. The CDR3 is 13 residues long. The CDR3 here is CASVPGVGTEAFF. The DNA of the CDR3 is TGTGCCAGCGTTCCAGGGGTTGGCACTGAAGCTTTCTTT.

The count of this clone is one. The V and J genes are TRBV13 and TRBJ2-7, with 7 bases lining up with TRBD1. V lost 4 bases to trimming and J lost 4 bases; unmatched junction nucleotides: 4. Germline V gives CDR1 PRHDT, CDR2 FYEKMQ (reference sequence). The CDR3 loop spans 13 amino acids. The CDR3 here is CASSYTGEYEQYF. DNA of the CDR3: TGTGCCAGCAGCTATACAGGGGAATACGAGCAGTACTTC.

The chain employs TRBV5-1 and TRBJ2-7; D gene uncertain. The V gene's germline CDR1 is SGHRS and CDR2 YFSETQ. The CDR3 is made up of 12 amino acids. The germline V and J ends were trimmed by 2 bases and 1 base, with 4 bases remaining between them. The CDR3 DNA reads TGCGCCAGCAGCTTCGATTCCTACGAGCAGTACTTC. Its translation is CASSFDSYEQYF. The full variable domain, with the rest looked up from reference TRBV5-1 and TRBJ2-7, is KAGVTQTPRYLIKTRGQQVTLSCSPISGHRSVSWYQQTPGQGLQFLFEYFSETQRNKGNFPGRFSGRQFSNSRSEMNVSTLELGDSALYLCASSFDSYEQYFGPGTRLTVT.

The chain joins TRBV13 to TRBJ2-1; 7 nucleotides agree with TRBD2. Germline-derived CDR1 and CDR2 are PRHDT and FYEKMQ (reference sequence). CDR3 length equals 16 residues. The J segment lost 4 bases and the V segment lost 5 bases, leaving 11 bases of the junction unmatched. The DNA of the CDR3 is TGTGCCAGCAGCCCTTGGGGGGGTCGAAAATACAATGAGCAGTTCTTC. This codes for CASSPWGGRKYNEQFF.

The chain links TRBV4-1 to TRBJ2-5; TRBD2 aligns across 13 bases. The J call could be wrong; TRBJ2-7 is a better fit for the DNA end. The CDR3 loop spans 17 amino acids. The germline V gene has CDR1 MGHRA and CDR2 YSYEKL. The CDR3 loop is CASSQSRTSGSGNEQYF. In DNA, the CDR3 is TGCGCCAGCAGCCAGTCTCGGACTAGCGGGAGCGGGAACGAGCAGTACTTC.

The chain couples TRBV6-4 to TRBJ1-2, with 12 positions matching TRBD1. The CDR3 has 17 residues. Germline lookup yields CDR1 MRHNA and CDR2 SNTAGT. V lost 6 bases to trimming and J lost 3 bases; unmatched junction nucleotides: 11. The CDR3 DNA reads TGTGCCAGCAGCCCTAGGGGACAGGGGGCGCGTCACTATGGCTACACCTTC. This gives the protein CASSPRGQGARHYGYTF.

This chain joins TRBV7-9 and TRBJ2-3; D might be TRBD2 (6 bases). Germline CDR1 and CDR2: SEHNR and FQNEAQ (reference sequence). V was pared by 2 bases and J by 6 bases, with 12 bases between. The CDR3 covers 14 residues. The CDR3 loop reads CASSLMSRGDTQYF. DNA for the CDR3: TGTGCCAGCAGCTTAATGTCCCGGGGGGATACGCAGTATTTT.

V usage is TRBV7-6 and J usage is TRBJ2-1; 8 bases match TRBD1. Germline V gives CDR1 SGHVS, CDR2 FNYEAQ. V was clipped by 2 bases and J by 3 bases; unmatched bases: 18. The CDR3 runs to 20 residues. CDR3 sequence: CASSLWSTAGQDRNYNEQFF. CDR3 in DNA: TGTGCCAGCAGCTTATGGTCCACCGCGGGACAGGATAGAAACTACAATGAGCAGTTCTTC.

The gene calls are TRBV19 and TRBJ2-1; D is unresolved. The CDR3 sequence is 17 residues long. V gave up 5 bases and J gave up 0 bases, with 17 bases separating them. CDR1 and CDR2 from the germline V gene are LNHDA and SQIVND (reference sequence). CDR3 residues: CASSPRSRVSSYNEQFF. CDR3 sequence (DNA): TGTGCCAGTAGTCCTCGGTCGCGCGTGAGCTCCTACAATGAGCAGTTCTTC.

The CDR3 sequence is CASSPEAGGPADTQYF. CDR3 nucleotides: TGTGCCAGCAGCCCGGAGGCGGGGGGGCCAGCAGATACGCAGTATTTT. This chain joins TRBV4-2 and TRBJ2-3; 9 bases map to TRBD2. The junction had 9 bases not matched to a gene; V was cut back by 4 bases and J by 4 bases. This CDR3 has 16 amino acids. The germline CDR1 and CDR2 sequences are LGHNA and YNFKEQ.

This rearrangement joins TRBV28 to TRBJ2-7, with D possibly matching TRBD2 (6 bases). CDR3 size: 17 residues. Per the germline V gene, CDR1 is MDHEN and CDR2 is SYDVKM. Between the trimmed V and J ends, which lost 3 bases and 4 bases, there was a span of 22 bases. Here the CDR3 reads CASSFSLSASAIYEQYF. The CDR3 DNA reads TGTGCCAGCAGTTTTTCCCTTAGTGCTAGCGCCATTTACGAGCAGTACTTC.

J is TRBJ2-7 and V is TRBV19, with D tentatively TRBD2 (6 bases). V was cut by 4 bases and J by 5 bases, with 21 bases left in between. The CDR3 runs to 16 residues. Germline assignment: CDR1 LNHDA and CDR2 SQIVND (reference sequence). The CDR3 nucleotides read TGTGCCAGTAGTAGCCGGCTAGGAGGGGTAGTCGACGAGCAGTACTTC. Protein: CASSSRLGGVVDEQYF.